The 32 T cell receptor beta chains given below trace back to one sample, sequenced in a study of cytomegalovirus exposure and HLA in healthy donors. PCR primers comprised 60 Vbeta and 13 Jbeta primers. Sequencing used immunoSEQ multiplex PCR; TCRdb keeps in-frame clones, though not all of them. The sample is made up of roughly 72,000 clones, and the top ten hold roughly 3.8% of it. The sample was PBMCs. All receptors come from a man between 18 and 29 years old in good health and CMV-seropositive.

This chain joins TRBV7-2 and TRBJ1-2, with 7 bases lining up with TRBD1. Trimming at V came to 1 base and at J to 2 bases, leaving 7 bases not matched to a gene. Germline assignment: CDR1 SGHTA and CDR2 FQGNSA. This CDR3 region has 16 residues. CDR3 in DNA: TGTGCCAGCAGCTTAGACAGGGGAGTTCAGAACTATGGCTACACCTTC. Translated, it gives CASSLDRGVQNYGYTF.

CDR3 DNA: TGTGCCAGCAGTTCCGGGAGCATCGACGGCTACAATGAGCAGTTCTTC. This encodes CASSSGSIDGYNEQFF. The chain uses TRBV6-5 and TRBJ2-1; TRBD2 is a possible D gene (6 bases). Germline V lookup: CDR1 MNHEY, CDR2 SVGAGI. This CDR3 region has 16 residues. V was pared by 4 bases and J by 3 bases, with 16 bases between.

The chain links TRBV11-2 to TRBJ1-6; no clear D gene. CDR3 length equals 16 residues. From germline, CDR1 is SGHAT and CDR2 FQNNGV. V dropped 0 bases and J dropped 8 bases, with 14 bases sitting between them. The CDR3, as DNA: TGTGCCAGCAGCTTAGACGAAAGACGCCGGGATTCACCCCTCCACTTT. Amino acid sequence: CASSLDERRRDSPLHF.

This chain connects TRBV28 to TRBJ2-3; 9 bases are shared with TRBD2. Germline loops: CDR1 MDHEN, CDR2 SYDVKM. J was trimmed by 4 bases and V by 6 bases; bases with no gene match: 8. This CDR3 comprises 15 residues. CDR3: CASRVAGVGADTQYF. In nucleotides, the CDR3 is TGTGCCAGCAGGGTAGCGGGAGTTGGCGCAGATACGCAGTATTTT.

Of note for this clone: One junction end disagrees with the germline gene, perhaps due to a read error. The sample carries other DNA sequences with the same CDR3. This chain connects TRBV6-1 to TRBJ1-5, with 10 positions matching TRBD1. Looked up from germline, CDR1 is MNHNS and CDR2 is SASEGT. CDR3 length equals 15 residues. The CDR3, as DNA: TGCGCCAGCAGCCCCGGGACAGGGGTCGCTCAGCCCCAGCATTTT. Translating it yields CASSPGTGVAQPQHF.

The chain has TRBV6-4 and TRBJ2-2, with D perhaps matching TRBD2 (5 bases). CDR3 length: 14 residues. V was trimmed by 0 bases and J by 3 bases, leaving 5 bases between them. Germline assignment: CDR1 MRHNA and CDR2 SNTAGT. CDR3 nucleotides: TGTGCCAGCAGTGACTCGAGGGACACCGGGGAGCTGTTTTTT. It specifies CASSDSRDTGELFF.

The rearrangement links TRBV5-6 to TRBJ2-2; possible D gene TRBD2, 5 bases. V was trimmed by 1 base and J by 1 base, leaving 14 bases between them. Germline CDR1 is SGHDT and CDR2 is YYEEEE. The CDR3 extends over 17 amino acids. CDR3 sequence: CASSLYAGMRNTGELFF. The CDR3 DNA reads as TGTGCCAGCAGCTTGTATGCGGGTATGAGGAACACCGGGGAGCTGTTTTTT. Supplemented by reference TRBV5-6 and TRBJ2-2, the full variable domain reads DAGVTQSPTHLIKTRGQQVTLRCSPKSGHDTVSWYQQALGQGPQFIFQYYEEEERQRGNFPDRFSGHQFPNYSSELNVNALLLGDSALYLCASSLYAGMRNTGELFFGEGSRLTVL.

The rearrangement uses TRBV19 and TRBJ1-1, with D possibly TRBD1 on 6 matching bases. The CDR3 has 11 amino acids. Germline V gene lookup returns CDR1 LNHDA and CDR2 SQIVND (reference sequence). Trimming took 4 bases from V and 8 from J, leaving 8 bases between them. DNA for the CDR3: TGTGCCAGTAGTACCGGGACAGAAGCTTTCTTT. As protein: CASSTGTEAFF.

The CDR3 sequence: CSVVSGAQETQYF. CDR3 DNA sequence: TGCAGCGTTGTGTCAGGGGCCCAAGAGACCCAGTACTTC. V and J are TRBV29-1 and TRBJ2-5, with D perhaps matching TRBD1 (6 bases). This CDR3 contains 13 residues. In germline, CDR1 is SQVTM, CDR2 ANQGSEA. Trimming left V 4 bases short and J 1 base short, with 10 bases between.

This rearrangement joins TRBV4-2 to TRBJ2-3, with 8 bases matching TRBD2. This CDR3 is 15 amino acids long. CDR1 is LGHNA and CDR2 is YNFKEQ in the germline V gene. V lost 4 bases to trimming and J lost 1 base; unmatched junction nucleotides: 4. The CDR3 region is CASSPRGDGTDTQYF. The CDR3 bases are TGTGCCAGCAGCCCGCGGGGGGATGGCACAGATACGCAGTATTTT.

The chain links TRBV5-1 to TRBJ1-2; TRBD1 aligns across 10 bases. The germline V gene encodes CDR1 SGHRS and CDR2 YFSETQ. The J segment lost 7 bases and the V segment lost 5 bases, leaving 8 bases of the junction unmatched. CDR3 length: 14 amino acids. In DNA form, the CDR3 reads TGCGCCAGCAGGGAGACAGGGGGCGGTGGTGGCTACACCTTC. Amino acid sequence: CASRETGGGGGYTF.

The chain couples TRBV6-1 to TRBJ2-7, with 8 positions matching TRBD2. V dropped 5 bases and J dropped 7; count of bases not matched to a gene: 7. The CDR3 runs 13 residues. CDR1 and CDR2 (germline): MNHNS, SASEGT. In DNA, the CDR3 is TGTGCCAGCAGTTGGGCCGGGGGGGAGGAGCAGTACTTC. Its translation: CASSWAGGEEQYF.

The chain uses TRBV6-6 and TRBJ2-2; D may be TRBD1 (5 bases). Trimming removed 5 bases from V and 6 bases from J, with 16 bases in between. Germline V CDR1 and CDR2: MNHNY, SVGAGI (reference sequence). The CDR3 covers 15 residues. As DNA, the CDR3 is TGTGCCAGCAGTAGGCAGGGCCTTTCGGCCGGGGAGCTGTTTTTT. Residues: CASSRQGLSAGELFF.

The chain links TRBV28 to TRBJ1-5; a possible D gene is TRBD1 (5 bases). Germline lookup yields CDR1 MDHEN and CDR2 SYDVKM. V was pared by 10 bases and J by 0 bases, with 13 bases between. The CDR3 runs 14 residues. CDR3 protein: CATSRDFSNQPQHF. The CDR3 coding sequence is TGTGCCACCTCCCGGGACTTTAGCAATCAGCCCCAGCATTTT.

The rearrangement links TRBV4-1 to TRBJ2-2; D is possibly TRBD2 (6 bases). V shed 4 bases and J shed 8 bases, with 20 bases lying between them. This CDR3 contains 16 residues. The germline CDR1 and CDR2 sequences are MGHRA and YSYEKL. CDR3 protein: CASSPLPGAGGGELFF. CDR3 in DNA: TGCGCCAGCAGCCCGTTGCCCGGGGCCGGAGGGGGGGAGCTGTTTTTT.

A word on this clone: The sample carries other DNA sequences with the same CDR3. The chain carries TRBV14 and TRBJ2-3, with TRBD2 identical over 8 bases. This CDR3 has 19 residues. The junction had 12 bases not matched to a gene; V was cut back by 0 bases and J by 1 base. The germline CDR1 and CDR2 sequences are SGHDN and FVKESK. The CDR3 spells CASSQDRFVSGGRTDTQYF. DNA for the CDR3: TGTGCCAGCAGCCAAGATCGATTTGTAAGCGGGGGCCGCACAGATACGCAGTATTTT.

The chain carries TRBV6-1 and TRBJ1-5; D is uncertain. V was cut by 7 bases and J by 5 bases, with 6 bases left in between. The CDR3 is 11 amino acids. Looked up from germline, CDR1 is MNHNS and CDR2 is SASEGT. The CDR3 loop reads CASTNYQPQHF. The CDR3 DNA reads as TGTGCCAGCACCAATTATCAGCCCCAGCATTTT.

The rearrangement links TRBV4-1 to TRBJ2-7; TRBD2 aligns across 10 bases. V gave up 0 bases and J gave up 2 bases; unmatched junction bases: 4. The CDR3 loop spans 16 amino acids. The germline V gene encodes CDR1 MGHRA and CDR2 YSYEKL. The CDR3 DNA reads TGCGCCAGCAGCCAAGACACTAGCGGGAAACCCTACGAGCAGTACTTC. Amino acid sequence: CASSQDTSGKPYEQYF.

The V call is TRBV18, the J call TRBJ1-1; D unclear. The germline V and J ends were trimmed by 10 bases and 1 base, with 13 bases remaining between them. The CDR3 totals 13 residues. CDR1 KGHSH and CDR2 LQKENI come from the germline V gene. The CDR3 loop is CATTAQANTEAFF. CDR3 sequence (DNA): TGTGCCACCACGGCCCAGGCGAACACTGAAGCTTTCTTT.

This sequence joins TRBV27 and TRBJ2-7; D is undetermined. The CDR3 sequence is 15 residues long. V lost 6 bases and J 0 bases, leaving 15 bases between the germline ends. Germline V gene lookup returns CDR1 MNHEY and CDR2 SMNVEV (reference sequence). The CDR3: CASRDFSRSSYEQYF. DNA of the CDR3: TGTGCCAGCAGGGATTTTTCCCGGAGCTCCTACGAGCAGTACTTC.

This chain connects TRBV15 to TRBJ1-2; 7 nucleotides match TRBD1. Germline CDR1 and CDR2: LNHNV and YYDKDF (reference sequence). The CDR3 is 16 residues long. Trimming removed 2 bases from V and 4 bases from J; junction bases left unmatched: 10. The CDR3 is CATSRPDEGAGYGYTF. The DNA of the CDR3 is TGTGCCACCAGCAGACCCGACGAGGGGGCCGGCTATGGCTACACCTTC.

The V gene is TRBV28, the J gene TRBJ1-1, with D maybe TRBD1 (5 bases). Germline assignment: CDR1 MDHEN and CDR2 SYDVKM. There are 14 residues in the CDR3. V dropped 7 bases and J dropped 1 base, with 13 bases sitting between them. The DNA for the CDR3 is TGTGCCAGCACCAAGGGGTCTCGGAACACTGAAGCTTTCTTT. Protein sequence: CASTKGSRNTEAFF.

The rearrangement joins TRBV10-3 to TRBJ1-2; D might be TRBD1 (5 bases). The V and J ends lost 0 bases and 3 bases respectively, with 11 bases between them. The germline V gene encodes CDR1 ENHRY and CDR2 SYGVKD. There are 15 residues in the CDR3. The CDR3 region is CAISESAGRDYGYTF. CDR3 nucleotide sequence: TGTGCCATCAGTGAGTCAGCAGGGCGCGACTATGGCTACACCTTC.

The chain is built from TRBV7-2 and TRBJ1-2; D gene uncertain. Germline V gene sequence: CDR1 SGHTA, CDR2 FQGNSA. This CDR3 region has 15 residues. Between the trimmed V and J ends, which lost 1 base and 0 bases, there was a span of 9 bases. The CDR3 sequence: CASSLDWGANYGYTF. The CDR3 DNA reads TGTGCCAGCAGCTTAGATTGGGGAGCTAACTATGGCTACACCTTC.

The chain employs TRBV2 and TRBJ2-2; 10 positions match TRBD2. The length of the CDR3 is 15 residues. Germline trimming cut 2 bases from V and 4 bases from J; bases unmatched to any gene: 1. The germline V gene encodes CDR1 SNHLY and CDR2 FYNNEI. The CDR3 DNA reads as TGTGCCAGCAGTGAAAGCGGGAGGGCCACCGGGGAGCTGTTTTTT. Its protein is CASSESGRATGELFF. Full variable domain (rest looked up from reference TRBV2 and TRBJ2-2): EPEVTQTPSHQVTQMGQEVILRCVPISNHLYFYWYRQILGQKVEFLVSFYNNEISEKSEIFDDQFSVERPDGSNFTLKIRSTKLEDSAMYFCASSESGRATGELFFGEGSRLTVL.

Here the CDR3 reads CASSVTGGAYEQYF. The CDR3 bases are TGCGCCAGCAGCGTGACAGGGGGAGCCTACGAGCAGTACTTC. The chain carries TRBV5-1 and TRBJ2-7; 9 nucleotides agree with TRBD1. Unmatched junction bases numbered 4, after V lost 4 bases and J lost 2 bases. There are 14 residues in the CDR3. Germline CDR1 reads SGHRS; CDR2 reads YFSETQ.

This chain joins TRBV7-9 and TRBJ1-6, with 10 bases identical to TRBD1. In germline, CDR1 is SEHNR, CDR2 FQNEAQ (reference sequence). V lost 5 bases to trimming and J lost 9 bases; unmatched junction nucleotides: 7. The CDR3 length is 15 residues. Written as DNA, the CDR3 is TGTGCCAGCAGCCTAAGACAGGGGGCAGCTTCACCCCTCCACTTT. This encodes CASSLRQGAASPLHF.

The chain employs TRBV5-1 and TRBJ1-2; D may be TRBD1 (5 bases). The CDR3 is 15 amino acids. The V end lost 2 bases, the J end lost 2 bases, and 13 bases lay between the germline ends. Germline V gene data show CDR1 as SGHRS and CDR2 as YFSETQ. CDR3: CASSFGSTENYGYTF. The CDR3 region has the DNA TGCGCCAGCAGCTTTGGGTCGACAGAAAACTATGGCTACACCTTC.

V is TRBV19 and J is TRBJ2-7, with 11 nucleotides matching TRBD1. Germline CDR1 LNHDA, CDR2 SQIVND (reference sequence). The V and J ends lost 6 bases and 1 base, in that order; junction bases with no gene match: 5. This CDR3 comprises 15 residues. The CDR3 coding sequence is TGTGCCAGTAGACGAGGGACAGGGGGTTCCTACGAGCAGTACTTC. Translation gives CASRRGTGGSYEQYF.

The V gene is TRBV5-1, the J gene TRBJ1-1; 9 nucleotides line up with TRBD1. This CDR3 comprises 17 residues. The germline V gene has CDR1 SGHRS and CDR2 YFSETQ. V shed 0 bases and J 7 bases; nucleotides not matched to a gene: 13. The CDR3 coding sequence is TGCGCCAGCAGCTTGGCAACCACCGGACAGGGGCGAAATGAAGCTTTCTTT. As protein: CASSLATTGQGRNEAFF.

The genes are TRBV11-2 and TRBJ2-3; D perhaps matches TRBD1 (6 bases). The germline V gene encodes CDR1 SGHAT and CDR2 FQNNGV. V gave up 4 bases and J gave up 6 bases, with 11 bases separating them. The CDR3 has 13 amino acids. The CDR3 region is CASSSYRADTQYF. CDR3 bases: TGTGCCAGCAGCTCGTACAGGGCCGATACGCAGTATTTT.

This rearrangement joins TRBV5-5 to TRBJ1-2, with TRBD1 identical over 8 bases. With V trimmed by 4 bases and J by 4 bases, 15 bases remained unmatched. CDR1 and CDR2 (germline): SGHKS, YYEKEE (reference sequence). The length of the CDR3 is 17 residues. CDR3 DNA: TGTGCCAGCAGCCTATGGCCGGGACAGGCCACGGGCTATGGCTACACCTTC. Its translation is CASSLWPGQATGYGYTF.